This TCR beta chain emerged from a study of cytomegalovirus exposure and HLA in healthy donors (dated by TCRdb to about 2017). In the study overall: The 666 repertoires of the first cohort and the approximately 110 validation repertoires were produced on the same platform, according to a later analysis. The study aimed to test whether signatures of past pathogen exposure could be identified by cataloging public T cell receptors. Besides the first cohort of around 670 subjects, a separate validation cohort made up of roughly 130 different subjects was used. To predict cytomegalovirus infection status, the study brought together high-throughput TCR immunosequencing, statistical association of individual TCRs with disease status, and machine learning. Study-wide conclusions, independent of this receptor: The study listed 164 TCR beta chains as associated with cytomegalovirus. Across donors, most TCR sequences were observed very rarely, whereas some public TCRs were present in many individuals. In both the original and validation cohorts, the classifier was reported to diagnose cytomegalovirus status with high specificity and sensitivity. A later analysis found that TCRs clustered in the first cohort also tended to co-occur in the 120 validation repertoires, with 94% of cluster scores above 0. The authors suggested that the approach could potentially be extended to other disease states and immunological phenotypes. In vitro tests confirmed that three of the cytomegalovirus-associated TCR beta chains recognize cytomegalovirus antigens. The validation cohort had no HLA typing available for a later analysis, so co-occurrence within that cohort was assessed over all 120 or so repertoires.

The donors were included in the validation cohort of some 120 subjects, a group kept apart from the roughly 700-subject first cohort. To note about this clone: It has no known antigen specificity. Base qualities are not provided; no much larger clone lies one nucleotide away.

Libraries were made using the immunoSEQ multiplex PCR assay. As for the authors' bioinformatics: A statistical classification framework was built for diagnosing cytomegalovirus status from the catalog of TCR beta chain sequences. Drawn from immuneACCESS, this table holds only the in-frame rearrangements with V and J called that TCRdb kept. Clones are partly lost; checked studies trace under half to an unresolved V gene and leave the rest unexplained. The DNA gave D and trimming, while V, J and clone size come from that table. The sample table contains about 49,000 clones; only one count was recorded for roughly nine tenths of them. The top ten clones comprise roughly 1.4% of the sample. The germline V end is reduced by 1 base and the J end by 5 bases; junction bases left unmatched: 9. From cysteine to phenylalanine, the CDR3 is 16 amino acids long. The retained sequence is limited to the CDR3, 48 bases, with the frame set at the first base. CDR1 and CDR2, looked up from the germline V gene, are KGHSH and LQKENI.

This sequence originates from a man aged 18 to 35 in good health and CMV-seronegative. What was sequenced was PBMCs. This sequence uses TRBV18 and TRBJ2-7; 9 central nucleotides agree with TRBD1. The base sequence is TGTGCCAGCTCACCACAGTGGGGACAGGGCAGCCACGAGCAGTACTTC. Its protein reads: CASSPQWGQGSHEQYF.